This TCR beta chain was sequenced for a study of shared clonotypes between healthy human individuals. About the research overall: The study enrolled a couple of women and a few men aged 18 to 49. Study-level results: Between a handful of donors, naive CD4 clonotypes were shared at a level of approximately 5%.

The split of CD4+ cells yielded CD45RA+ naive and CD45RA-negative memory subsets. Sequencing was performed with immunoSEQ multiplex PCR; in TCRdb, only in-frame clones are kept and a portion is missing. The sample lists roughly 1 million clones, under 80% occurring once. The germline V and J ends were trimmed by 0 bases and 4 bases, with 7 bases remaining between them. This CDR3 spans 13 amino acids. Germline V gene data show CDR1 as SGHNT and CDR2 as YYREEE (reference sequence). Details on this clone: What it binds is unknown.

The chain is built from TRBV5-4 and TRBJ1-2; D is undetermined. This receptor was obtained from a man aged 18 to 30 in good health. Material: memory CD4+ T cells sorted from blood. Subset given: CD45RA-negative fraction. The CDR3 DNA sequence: TGTGCCAGCAGCTTGGAGGGTATCTATGGCTACACCTTC. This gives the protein CASSLEGIYGYTF.